These 17 T cell receptor beta chains came from one sample sequenced in a study of CD8+ T cells in alopecia areata. The sequencing template was cDNA reverse transcribed from extracted RNA. Method: immunoSEQ multiplex PCR; TCRdb's copy keeps in-frame clones and lacks some. The sample has about 180,000 clones, about 63% seen once. Sequenced material: CD4+ T cells sorted from blood, taken at week 0. The receptors originated from a human donor with alopecia areata.

The chain employs TRBV30 and TRBJ2-5, with D unresolved. V was cut by 4 bases and J by 1 base, with 10 bases left in between. The CDR3 runs to 13 residues. The germline V gene encodes CDR1 GTSNPN and CDR2 SVGIG (reference sequence). The CDR3 bases are TGTGCCTGGACAGGCAACCCCCAAGAGACCCAGTACTTC. Its protein product is CAWTGNPQETQYF.

There are a few counts of this clone. The DNA for the CDR3 is TGTGCCTGGAGAAAAGGGACAGCATATGGCTACACCTTC. This translates into CAWRKGTAYGYTF. The chain is built from TRBV30 and TRBJ1-2, with 7 bases lining up with TRBD1. V trimming: 3 bases; J trimming: 5 bases; junction bases outside the gene matches: 6. This CDR3 is 13 amino acids long. In germline, CDR1 is GTSNPN, CDR2 SVGIG (reference sequence).

V gene TRBV16 combines with J gene TRBJ2-4, with D uncertain. CDR1 KGHSY and CDR2 FQNENV come from the germline V gene. The CDR3 has 18 residues. The V and J ends lost 2 bases and 0 bases respectively, with 17 bases between them. CDR3 sequence (DNA): TGTGCCAGCAGCCAACCCTTAAGGGCGACTGTAGCCAAAAACATTCAGTACTTC. It yields the protein CASSQPLRATVAKNIQYF.

V gene TRBV7-6 combines with J gene TRBJ1-1; a possible D gene is TRBD1 (5 bases). The V end was cut by 1 base, the J end by 8 bases, with 11 bases between. CDR1 is SGHVS, CDR2 FNYEAQ, per germline. The CDR3 consists of 13 residues. CDR3 region: CASSLDPGGEAFF. For the CDR3, the DNA is TGTGCCAGCAGCTTAGACCCGGGGGGGGAAGCTTTCTTT.

This clone was seen more than once but under ten times. V is TRBV5-6 and J is TRBJ2-5, with TRBD2 matching over 11 bases. This CDR3 is built from 15 residues. V was clipped by 4 bases and J by 2 bases; unmatched bases: 4. Germline V CDR1 and CDR2: SGHDT, YYEEEE. This CDR3 is CASSEGLAVQETQYF. CDR3 DNA sequence: TGTGCCAGCAGCGAGGGACTAGCGGTGCAAGAGACCCAGTACTTC.

The CDR3, as DNA: TGCGCCAGCAGCCCAGGCTCCGAGTCAAGGGTGCAGACCCAGTACTTC. As protein: CASSPGSESRVQTQYF. This chain joins TRBV5-1 and TRBJ2-5; no reliable D call. The length of the CDR3 is 16 residues. Looked up from germline, CDR1 is SGHRS and CDR2 is YFSETQ. With 4 bases removed from V and 6 bases from J, the gap between germline ends came to 22 bases.

V usage is TRBV2 and J usage is TRBJ2-7; D uncertain. V was pared by 5 bases and J by 2 bases, with 7 bases between. In germline, CDR1 is SNHLY, CDR2 FYNNEI. This CDR3 has 12 residues. The CDR3 DNA is TGTGCCAGCAGTACCGGAACCTACGAGCAGTACTTC. It encodes CASSTGTYEQYF.

This sequence joins TRBV29-1 and TRBJ1-1; D is ambiguous. Per germline, CDR1 SQVTM and CDR2 ANQGSEA. The V end was cut by 1 base, the J end by 5 bases, with 14 bases between. The CDR3 loop spans 14 amino acids. The CDR3 coding sequence is TGCAGCGTTGAAGCGCGGATGGTTTTGACTGAAGCTTTCTTT. Translated, it gives CSVEARMVLTEAFF.

The J gene is TRBJ2-7, the V gene TRBV29-1; 8 nucleotides line up with TRBD2. The CDR3 has 14 amino acids. The germline gives CDR1 SQVTM, CDR2 ANQGSEA. V gave up 5 bases and J gave up 5 bases; unmatched junction bases: 11. The CDR3 bases are TGCAGCGTTTCCCGGGGGGGAATAGCCAACGAGCAGTACTTC. It translates to CSVSRGGIANEQYF.

The V and J genes are TRBV4-3 and TRBJ2-3; TRBD2 aligns across 12 bases. This CDR3 has 18 residues. V trimming: 0 bases; J trimming: 5 bases; junction bases outside the gene matches: 9. CDR1 and CDR2 from the germline V gene are LGHNA and YSLEER. CDR3 bases: TGCGCCAGCAGCCAAGATCTCCCTAGCGGGGGGGCGGGAGATACGCAGTATTTT. The encoded protein is CASSQDLPSGGAGDTQYF.

V and J are TRBV29-1 and TRBJ1-1, with D possibly being TRBD1 (6 bases). Trimming took off 7 bases at V and 7 bases at J, with 22 bases between the two ends. CDR3 length: 14 amino acids. Germline V gives CDR1 SQVTM, CDR2 ANQGSEA. The CDR3 nucleotides read TGCAGCGGGTACCACCTGGACAGCCTCATTGAAGCTTTCTTT. Amino acids: CSGYHLDSLIEAFF.

This chain links TRBV7-2 with TRBJ2-3; 10 bases fit TRBD2. The J segment lost 7 bases and the V segment lost 2 bases, leaving 3 bases of the junction unmatched. This CDR3 is 14 amino acids long. Per germline, CDR1 SGHTA and CDR2 FQGNSA. Written as DNA, the CDR3 is TGTGCCAGCAGCTTATTAGCGGGGGGACATACGCAGTATTTT. This codes for CASSLLAGGHTQYF.

This chain connects TRBV29-1 to TRBJ1-1; no reliable D call. This CDR3 contains 12 residues. V lost 7 bases, J lost 0 bases, and 9 bases lay in between. Germline V gene sequence: CDR1 SQVTM, CDR2 ANQGSEA. CDR3 nucleotide sequence: TGCAGCGGGACGGACGTGAACACTGAAGCTTTCTTT. Translated, it gives CSGTDVNTEAFF.

The chain combines TRBV7-2 with TRBJ2-3; no reliable D call. This CDR3 has 15 residues. Trimming removed 7 bases at V and 1 base at J, with 15 bases between. Germline CDR1 is SGHTA and CDR2 is FQGNSA. CDR3 sequence reads: CASTTGDWRTDTQYF. Written as DNA, the CDR3 is TGTGCCAGCACCACCGGAGACTGGCGCACAGATACGCAGTATTTT.

This clone was picked up one time. The J gene is TRBJ2-7, the V gene TRBV2; the match to TRBD1 covers 10 bases. CDR3 length equals 14 residues. Germline V gives CDR1 SNHLY, CDR2 FYNNEI. J lost 3 bases, V lost 2 bases, and 1 base had no gene match. CDR3 DNA sequence: TGTGCCAGCAGTGAAAGGACAGGGGGCTACGAGCAGTACTTC. Amino acids: CASSERTGGYEQYF.

This chain uses TRBV7-7 with TRBJ2-2, with a tentative D call TRBD2 (6 bases). Germline V gives CDR1 SSHAT, CDR2 FNYEAQ (reference sequence). The CDR3 sequence is 15 residues long. The V gene lost 5 bases and the J gene lost 0 bases, with 10 bases spanning the gap. As DNA, the CDR3 is TGTGCCAGCAGCACGGGACTCGCGAACACCGGGGAGCTGTTTTTT. It translates to CASSTGLANTGELFF.

The CDR3: CASSRTGRAYEQYF. DNA for the CDR3: TGTGCCAGCAGTCGGACAGGGCGAGCCTACGAGCAGTACTTC. This rearrangement joins TRBV25-1 to TRBJ2-7; TRBD1 matches 8 bases. This CDR3 is built from 14 residues. The germline V gene encodes CDR1 MGHDK and CDR2 SYGVNS. The V gene end was trimmed by 5 bases and the J gene end by 2 bases; junction bases not matched to a gene: 5.